This T cell receptor beta chain came from a study of blood T cells in healthy people across ages. This clonotype was counted at least ten times. Germline CDR1 reads SGHAT; CDR2 reads FQNNGV. The CDR3 spans 13 residues. Trimming shortened V by 5 bases and J by 0 bases, and 8 bases separated the two germline ends. It was with a sample-barcoded 5' primer and a J-beta primer mix that a second PCR of about 6 to 12 cycles was run. Each TCR beta cDNA got a 12-nucleotide random molecular identifier. In TCRdb, the 5' RACE reads were re-called with MiXCR into one record per CDR3 protein. The table records about 580,000 distinct CDR3 sequences, roughly 48% of them present only once.

V gene TRBV11-2 combines with J gene TRBJ2-7; D unclear. The sample consisted of blood. This sequence was found in an elderly man in good health. The CDR3 sequence is CASSLQTSYEQYF. The CDR3 nucleotides are TGTGCCAGCAGCCTCCAAACCTCCTACGAGCAGTACTTC.